This T cell receptor beta chain is from a study of blood T cells in healthy people across ages. The germline V gene encodes CDR1 MDHEN and CDR2 SYDVKM. With 5 bases clipped from V and 1 base from J, the junction kept 2 bases outside the gene matches. The CDR3 loop spans 14 amino acids. The second PCR ran roughly 6 to 12 cycles with a sample-barcoded 5' primer and J-beta primers. From the 5' RACE reads, TCRdb called clonotypes with MiXCR, one entry per CDR3 protein. This sample has more than 550,000 distinct CDR3 sequences; approximately 21% occur once, and the top ten carry roughly 22%. Study observations and caveats: Naive T cell percentage showed a strong correlation with the diversity of TCR beta. It was not possible, with unsorted PBMCs, to conclusively compare naive and antigen-experienced cells.

Researchers collected about 9.7 milliliters of peripheral blood from every single donor. In regard to this clonotype: Its antigen remains unknown.

V usage is TRBV28 and J usage is TRBJ1-5; TRBD1 matches at 7 bases. Sequencing used blood. This sequence was found in a man between 65 and 85 years old in good health. CDR3 sequence reads: CASSDRASNQPQHF. The CDR3 region has the DNA TGTGCCAGCAGTGACAGGGCGAGCAATCAGCCCCAGCATTTT.